This note documents a single TCR beta chain sequence. Its antigen is not known. The data derive from a study of cytomegalovirus exposure and HLA in healthy donors. Trimming took 0 bases from V and 4 from J, leaving 11 bases between them. The CDR3 runs 15 residues. CDR1 SGHNT and CDR2 YYREEE come from the germline V gene (reference sequence). Method: immunoSEQ multiplex PCR; TCRdb's copy keeps in-frame clones and lacks some. The sample consists of more than 65,000 clones, roughly 96% of them appearing once. Whole-study findings and limits: Altogether, 150 to 200 TCR beta chains were recorded as cytomegalovirus-associated.

V usage is TRBV5-4 and J usage is TRBJ2-1, with D possibly being TRBD2 (6 bases). Input material: PBMCs. The sequence was obtained from a woman between 18 and 30 years old in good health and CMV-seronegative. This CDR3 is CASSLGSGLYNEQFF. Written as DNA, the CDR3 is TGTGCCAGCAGCTTGGGCAGCGGGCTTTACAATGAGCAGTTCTTC.